This record covers a single T cell receptor beta chain. What it binds is not known. CDR1 and CDR2 (germline): LNHDA, SQIVND (reference sequence). Trimming took off 4 bases at V and 7 bases at J, with 14 bases between the two ends. The CDR3 covers 14 residues. The sample belongs to a study of blood T cells in healthy people across ages. Broader study findings: Roughly linear declines in TCR beta diversity per million T cells occurred with age.

A second PCR of about 6 to 11 cycles used a sample-barcoded 5' primer and a J-beta primer mix. MiXCR was run by TCRdb on the 5' RACE reads, yielding one entry per CDR3 protein. The sample has about 1.4 million distinct CDR3 sequences; 45% to 70% are singletons. The donors, aged about 6 to 90, were healthy Caucasians from Russia. This TCR was sampled from a man between 18 and 35 years old in good health. The rearrangement joins TRBV19 to TRBJ1-5; D is perhaps TRBD1 (6 bases). The material sequenced was blood. The CDR3: CASSTGVGGQPQHF. The CDR3 DNA is TGTGCCAGTAGTACAGGGGTGGGGGGACAGCCCCAGCATTTT.